The present T cell receptor (beta chain) was sequenced within a study of blood T cell repertoires in COVID-19. Study as a whole: Spain, Italy and the United States supplied samples that represented acute and convalescent COVID-19. The analysed material was cDNA or gDNA that came from T cells, B-cell-depleted T cells, or PBMCs.

The CDR3 is 14 residues long. The ends lost 5 bases at V and 2 bases at J; junction bases unmatched: 5. Germline lookup yields CDR1 LGHNA and CDR2 YSLEER. Authors' processing steps: The assay estimated nucleated cells by amplifying reference gene primers. Generated by immunoSEQ multiplex PCR, the TCRdb table keeps only in-frame clones and is missing some. Clonal size and the V and J genes are those of that table, whereas D and trimming came from the DNA. The sample includes 90,000 to 120,000 clones, roughly 88% of them seen just once. The chain uses TRBV4-3 and TRBJ2-7, with 8 nucleotides matching TRBD2. The TCR comes from a man between 50 and 59 years old with active or convalescent COVID-19. Sample: peripheral blood. DNA of the CDR3: TGCGCCAGCAGCTTGACTAGCGCCGCCTACGAGCAGTACTTC. It codes for CASSLTSAAYEQYF.